These 9 T cell receptor beta chains were sequenced from one sample in a study of blood T cell repertoires in COVID-19. TCRdb's copy holds only in-frame clones and misses some; the assay was immunoSEQ multiplex PCR. Of hundreds of thousands of clones detected, 86% appear once; the ten largest clones hold about 2.2%. Sequencing used peripheral blood. The receptors derive from a woman aged 50 to 60 with acute or convalescent COVID-19.

The chain joins TRBV6-5 to TRBJ1-4, with 10 bases matching TRBD1. This CDR3 has 15 amino acids. Germline trimming cut 6 bases from V and 5 bases from J; bases unmatched to any gene: 6. Looked up from germline, CDR1 is MNHEY and CDR2 is SVGAGI. The CDR3 loop is CASRPTGGRNEKLFF. CDR3 nucleotide sequence: TGTGCCAGCAGGCCGACAGGGGGCCGCAATGAAAAACTGTTTTTT.

This chain uses TRBV12-3 or TRBV12-4 with TRBJ1-2; 9 bases map to TRBD1. Trimming removed 6 bases from V and 7 bases from J; junction bases left unmatched: 6. This CDR3 spans 13 amino acids. CDR3 sequence reads: CASSRDRGGGYTF. CDR3 DNA sequence: TGTGCCAGCAGCCGAGACAGGGGGGGTGGCTACACCTTC.

The V and J genes are TRBV4-3 and TRBJ2-7, with TRBD2 matching 11 bases. CDR1 is LGHNA and CDR2 is YSLEER in the germline V gene. V trimming: 4 bases; J trimming: 0 bases; junction bases outside the gene matches: 2. CDR3 size: 15 residues. CDR3 coding DNA: TGCGCCAGCAGCCCTACTAGCGGGGGCTCCTACGAGCAGTACTTC. Amino acid sequence: CASSPTSGGSYEQYF.

The V and J genes are TRBV6-5 and TRBJ1-5, with D hard to call. V lost 3 bases and J 4 bases, leaving 16 bases between the germline ends. Germline loops: CDR1 MNHEY, CDR2 SVGAGI. This CDR3 spans 16 amino acids. CDR3 nucleotide sequence: TGTGCCAGCAGTTATCTCTCGGGGATGAGGAATCAGCCCCAGCATTTT. Its protein is CASSYLSGMRNQPQHF.

This rearrangement joins TRBV2 to TRBJ2-1; 8 nucleotides agree with TRBD1. The germline V gene has CDR1 SNHLY and CDR2 FYNNEI. The CDR3 sequence is 15 residues long. J was trimmed by 10 bases and V by 4 bases; bases with no gene match: 12. The CDR3 nucleotides are TGTGCCAGCAGTGTTTTTGCGGCAGGGGGCCAAGAGCAGTTCTTC. Translation: CASSVFAAGGQEQFF.

The rearrangement links TRBV11-2 to TRBJ2-3; no definite D call. Trimming took off 5 bases at V and 1 base at J, with 13 bases between the two ends. Germline-derived CDR1 and CDR2 are SGHAT and FQNNGV. The CDR3 is made up of 15 amino acids. CDR3 sequence (DNA): TGTGCCAGCAGCCCCATGGTAGTCCGCACAGATACGCAGTATTTT. It codes for CASSPMVVRTDTQYF.

The chain joins TRBV6-1 to TRBJ2-1; D uncertain. This CDR3 is built from 15 residues. Trimming stripped 0 bases from V and 0 bases from J, with 6 bases between. Germline CDR1 is MNHNS and CDR2 is SASEGT. As DNA, the CDR3 is TGTGCCAGCAGTGAAGCCTACGACTCCTACAATGAGCAGTTCTTC. Translating it yields CASSEAYDSYNEQFF.

The genes are TRBV5-1 and TRBJ2-3, with D perhaps TRBD1 (5 bases). Germline-derived CDR1 and CDR2 are SGHRS and YFSETQ. The V and J ends lost 0 bases and 2 bases respectively, with 10 bases between them. The CDR3 totals 15 residues. CDR3 nucleotide sequence: TGCGCCAGCAGCTTGGATACAGGTCCCACAGATACGCAGTATTTT. Amino acids: CASSLDTGPTDTQYF.

The rearrangement links TRBV5-1 to TRBJ1-1; D gene uncertain. Germline CDR1 reads SGHRS; CDR2 reads YFSETQ. The CDR3 totals 15 residues. The ends were cut back, 4 bases at V and 1 base at J, with 14 bases in the middle. The CDR3: CASSPQLIGNTEAFF. In DNA, the CDR3 is TGCGCCAGCAGCCCACAGTTGATTGGGAACACTGAAGCTTTCTTT.